The 23 T cell receptor beta chains below come from one sample, sequenced in a study of CD8+CD57+ T cells in acquired aplastic anemia. The patients chosen for sequencing had shown expansion of CD8+CD57+ cells (detected by flow cytometry). TCR beta VDJ and CDR3 profiles were obtained from a genomic DNA template. TCRdb independently ran MiXCR on the reads; one entry per CDR3 protein. The sample has around 150,000 distinct CDR3 sequences, around 52% seen once. Sequencing was done on a sample of sorted CD4+, CD8+, or CD8+CD57+ T cells (not recorded which) from PBMCs. The receptor set was obtained from a human donor with aplastic anemia.

This clonotype was observed a handful of times. The J gene is TRBJ1-1, the V gene TRBV28; no clear D. V was trimmed by 5 bases and J by 4 bases, leaving 20 bases between them. The CDR3 contains 16 residues. Germline CDR1 and CDR2: MDHEN and SYDVKM. The CDR3 protein is CASSTPRRPWGTEAFF. The DNA of the CDR3 is TGTGCCAGCAGTACCCCCCGGCGACCCTGGGGCACTGAAGCTTTCTTT.

Turning to this clonotype: The CDR3 ends on some other residue instead of the conserved phenylalanine or tryptophan, so this is likely a read error. The rearrangement joins TRBV2 to TRBJ2-7; D is ambiguous. CDR1 and CDR2 (germline): SNHLY, FYNNEI. Trimming took off 6 bases at V and 4 bases at J, with 10 bases between the two ends. The CDR3 extends over 12 amino acids. CDR3 protein: CASRDGKYEQYS. The CDR3 DNA reads TGTGCCAGCAGGGACGGAAAATACGAGCAGTACTCC.

This rearrangement joins TRBV7-2 to TRBJ1-2; D call uncertain. CDR1 is SGHTA, CDR2 FQGNSA, per germline. Deletions cut 6 bases from V and 4 bases from J, with 9 bases between. The CDR3 covers 12 residues. The CDR3 nucleotides read TGTGCCAGCAGATCGGGAATCTATGGCTACACCTTC. Amino acids: CASRSGIYGYTF.

This clonotype showed up just once. Just one base apart from a much larger clone, this may be a read error. V usage is TRBV9 and J usage is TRBJ2-3; no reliable D call. The CDR3 totals 15 residues. The V gene's germline CDR1 is SGDLS and CDR2 YYNGEE. CDR3 residues: CASSGHTPSTDAQYF. The CDR3 DNA sequence: TGTGCCAGCAGCGGCCATACACCGAGCACAGATGCGCAGTATTTT.

The table lists this clonotype with many counts. CDR3 nucleotide sequence: TGTGCCAGCAGCTCTGTGGACCTAAATGAGCAGTTCTTC. Protein: CASSSVDLNEQFF. This chain uses TRBV7-2 with TRBJ2-1; no clear D. The CDR3 totals 13 residues. The germline CDR1 and CDR2 sequences are SGHTA and FQGNSA. V shed 4 bases and J shed 7 bases, with 11 bases lying between them.

This clonotype was counted a few times. V gene TRBV6-2 or TRBV6-3 combines with J gene TRBJ1-5; no reliable D call. The CDR3 is 15 amino acids. Between the trimmed V and J ends, which lost 2 bases and 4 bases, there was a span of 12 bases. The germline CDR1 and CDR2 sequences are MNHEY and SVGEGT. The CDR3, as DNA: TGTGCCAGCAGTTACCCTCGGAACTTAAATCAGCCCCAGCATTTT. Encoded protein: CASSYPRNLNQPQHF.

This clonotype was seen many times. The rearrangement uses TRBV7-8 and TRBJ2-1; D is possibly TRBD1 (5 bases). V gave up 5 bases and J gave up 9 bases, with 20 bases separating them. There are 15 residues in the CDR3. Germline lookup yields CDR1 SGHVS and CDR2 FQNEAQ. The CDR3 nucleotides are TGTGCCAGCAGCCCGGAAATACTTGGGGCCGCTGAGCAGTTCTTC. Its protein is CASSPEILGAAEQFF.

V usage is TRBV24-1 and J usage is TRBJ2-1, with D possibly TRBD2 on 7 matching bases. This CDR3 is built from 13 residues. The germline V and J ends were trimmed by 7 bases and 9 bases, with 15 bases remaining between them. The germline V gene has CDR1 KGHDR and CDR2 SFDVKD. The CDR3 DNA is TGTGCCACCAGGGGTGCGGGGGCCGGTGAGCAGTTCTTC. It specifies CATRGAGAGEQFF.

The rearrangement uses TRBV2 and TRBJ2-7; TRBD2 matches 8 bases. The V and J ends lost 0 bases and 3 bases, in that order; junction bases with no gene match: 1. The CDR3 is 14 residues long. Germline V gene lookup returns CDR1 SNHLY and CDR2 FYNNEI. The CDR3 DNA reads TGTGCCAGCAGTGAAGCAGCGGGAGTCTACGAGCAGTACTTC. Amino acids: CASSEAAGVYEQYF.

About this clonotype itself: One base away lies a much larger clone, so this may be a sequencing read error. The chain employs TRBV5-1 and TRBJ2-1, with TRBD1 identical over 11 bases. Germline V gene sequence: CDR1 SGHRS, CDR2 YFSETQ. The CDR3 has 13 residues. For the CDR3, the DNA is TGCGCCAGCAGCTGGACAGGGGGCAATGAGCAGCTCTTC. It translates to CASSWTGGNEQLF. Filled out from reference TRBV5-1 and TRBJ2-1, the complete variable domain reads KAGVTQTPRYLIKTRGQQVTLSCSPISGHRSVSWYQQTPGQGLQFLFEYFSETQRNKGNFPGRFSGRQFSNSRSEMNVSTLELGDSALYLCASSWTGGNEQLFGPGTRLTVL.

This clonotype turned up a few times. J is TRBJ2-7 and V is TRBV20-1; D call uncertain. Trimming removed 3 bases at V and 6 bases at J, with 12 bases between. The germline gives CDR1 DFQATT, CDR2 SNEGSKA (reference sequence). The CDR3 consists of 12 residues. As DNA, the CDR3 is TGCAGTGCTAGTCAGGCCGATGGCGAGCAGTACTTC. It translates to CSASQADGEQYF.

This clonotype appeared many times. The J gene is TRBJ2-7, the V gene TRBV9, with 10 bases identical to TRBD2. The CDR3 spans 15 residues. Per germline, CDR1 SGDLS and CDR2 YYNGEE. The ends lost 3 bases at V and 1 base at J; junction bases unmatched: 4. The CDR3: CASSATAGGSYEQYF. The CDR3 DNA reads TGTGCCAGCAGCGCGACAGCGGGAGGGTCCTACGAGCAGTACTTC.

In this sample, this clonotype turned up once. The chain has TRBV9 and TRBJ2-5; 10 bases fit TRBD2. V was pared by 2 bases and J by 5 bases, with 9 bases of the junction left unmatched. The CDR3 loop spans 16 amino acids. Per germline, CDR1 SGDLS and CDR2 YYNGEE. The CDR3 DNA follows: TGTGCCAGCAGCGTGACCGGGACTAGCGCCATTGAGACCCAGTACTTC. The encoded protein is CASSVTGTSAIETQYF.

This clonotype was observed a handful of times. The rearrangement links TRBV10-3 to TRBJ2-5; maybe TRBD2 (5 bases). Germline V lookup: CDR1 ENHRY, CDR2 SYGVKD. The CDR3 spans 14 residues. V lost 6 bases and J lost 6, with 17 bases in between. The CDR3 nucleotides are TGTGCCATCAGGGACGCGGGCGAGGTGAAGACCCAGTACTTC. Translating it yields CAIRDAGEVKTQYF.

The chain is built from TRBV24-1 and TRBJ2-7, with a possible D match to TRBD1 (5 bases). CDR3 length: 14 residues. Between the trimmed V and J ends, which lost 4 bases and 7 bases, there was a span of 16 bases. Germline CDR1 is KGHDR and CDR2 is SFDVKD. This CDR3 reads CATSDSRVLGEQYF. CDR3 DNA sequence: TGTGCCACCAGTGACAGCAGGGTTTTGGGAGAGCAGTACTTC.

This clonotype was detected many times. The chain is built from TRBV12-5 and TRBJ2-5, with 8 bases lining up with TRBD2. V was pared by 5 bases and J by 4 bases, with 6 bases of the junction left unmatched. Germline lookup yields CDR1 LGHNT and CDR2 FRNRAP. This CDR3 has 14 amino acids. CDR3 residues: CASGERAGAETQYF. The CDR3 DNA is TGTGCTAGTGGTGAGAGAGCGGGGGCAGAGACCCAGTACTTC.

This clonotype was seen just once. The chain is built from TRBV20-1 and TRBJ2-7; D uncertain. Germline CDR1 and CDR2: DFQATT and SNEGSKA (reference sequence). This CDR3 is 11 amino acids long. V lost 2 bases and J 3 bases, leaving 5 bases between the germline ends. Written as DNA, the CDR3 is TGCAGTGCTAGACTAGTCTACGAGCAGTACTTC. Translating gives CSARLVYEQYF.

This clonotype was picked up many times. This chain uses TRBV4-3 with TRBJ1-2; D is uncertain. Trimming cost V 2 bases and J 4 bases, with 14 bases left between them. The CDR3 runs 15 residues. Germline V lookup: CDR1 LGHNA, CDR2 YSLEER. CDR3 in DNA: TGCGCCAGCAGCCAAAACCCCCAGGAAGTCTATGGCTACACCTTC. Protein product: CASSQNPQEVYGYTF.

The V and J genes are TRBV24-1 and TRBJ1-1, with D uncertain. The CDR3 runs 14 residues. CDR1 KGHDR and CDR2 SFDVKD come from the germline V gene. With 8 bases removed from V and 10 bases from J, the gap between germline ends came to 22 bases. This CDR3 is CATKVYLASWIAFF. In DNA form, the CDR3 reads TGTGCCACCAAAGTATATTTAGCCTCTTGGATAGCTTTCTTT.

The rearrangement links TRBV5-4 to TRBJ1-1; D unresolved. CDR1 SGHNT and CDR2 YYREEE come from the germline V gene (reference sequence). Trimming removed 4 bases at V and 5 bases at J, with 9 bases between. This CDR3 spans 12 amino acids. The CDR3 reads CASSPPGTEAFF. The CDR3 region has the DNA TGTGCCAGCAGCCCACCGGGGACTGAAGCTTTCTTT.

This clonotype was picked up a small number of times. The genes are TRBV30 and TRBJ1-5; maybe TRBD1 (5 bases). CDR3 length equals 15 residues. The germline V gene encodes CDR1 GTSNPN and CDR2 SVGIG (reference sequence). Trimming cost V 3 bases and J 0 bases, with 12 bases left between them. CDR3 DNA: TGTGCCTGGAGGAGCGACAGTTTTAGCAATCAGCCCCAGCATTTT. It yields the protein CAWRSDSFSNQPQHF.

The chain carries TRBV24-1 and TRBJ2-7; the D call may be TRBD1 or TRBD2 (5 bases each). Trimming left V 3 bases short and J 2 bases short, with 10 bases between. There are 14 residues in the CDR3. The germline CDR1 and CDR2 sequences are KGHDR and SFDVKD. The chain's CDR3 is CATSDVREPYEQYF. In DNA form, the CDR3 reads TGTGCCACCAGTGATGTCAGGGAGCCCTACGAGCAGTACTTC.

The CDR3 DNA follows: TGTGCCAGCAGCCGAATCGACAGCCTCGGGAATTCACCCCTCCACTTT. Translation gives CASSRIDSLGNSPLHF. The chain carries TRBV7-8 and TRBJ1-6; maybe TRBD1 (5 bases). This CDR3 is built from 16 residues. Germline loops: CDR1 SGHVS, CDR2 FQNEAQ. The V end was cut by 5 bases, the J end by 7 bases, with 18 bases between.